One and the same sample provided the 20 T cell receptor beta chains below, sequenced in a study of T cell repertoires in cytomegalovirus infection. TCRdb re-derived calls from the reads in MiXCR, one entry per CDR3 protein. The sample gives 300,000 to 400,000 distinct CDR3 sequences, 15% to 20% of which show up once; less than 9.5% is in the top ten. Sequenced material: PBMCs. The source of these receptors is a human donor in good health (CMV status not recorded). Some clones in this sample may be carry-over from other donors' samples.

The V call is TRBV4-2, the J call TRBJ2-5; D possibly corresponds to TRBD2 (6 bases). The length of the CDR3 is 17 residues. The ends were cut back, 5 bases at V and 5 bases at J, with 24 bases in the middle. From germline, CDR1 is LGHNA and CDR2 YNFKEQ. The CDR3 here is CASSNRLLGGRMETQYF. CDR3 coding DNA: TGTGCCAGCAGCAACCGCCTTCTGGGGGGACGTATGGAGACCCAGTACTTC.

At least ten counts were recorded for this clonotype. The chain combines TRBV15 with TRBJ2-3; no reliable D call. This CDR3 spans 13 amino acids. V gave up 4 bases and J gave up 5 bases, with 10 bases separating them. The germline gives CDR1 LNHNV, CDR2 YYDKDF (reference sequence). The CDR3 loop reads CATSKRGVDTQYF. For the CDR3, the DNA is TGTGCCACCAGCAAAAGAGGTGTAGATACGCAGTATTTT.

The rearrangement links TRBV3-1 to TRBJ2-7; D is unresolved. This CDR3 is built from 14 residues. Germline V CDR1 and CDR2: LGHDT, YNNKEL (reference sequence). Trimming removed 0 bases from V and 0 bases from J, with 6 bases in between. The CDR3 region is CASSQEANSYEQYF. The CDR3 nucleotides are TGTGCCAGCAGCCAAGAGGCTAACTCCTACGAGCAGTACTTC.

Only a few counts were recorded for this clonotype. This rearrangement joins TRBV27 to TRBJ1-6, with D unresolved. CDR3 size: 15 residues. The V and J ends lost 6 bases and 6 bases respectively, with 15 bases between them. The germline V gene has CDR1 MNHEY and CDR2 SMNVEV (reference sequence). The CDR3, as DNA: TGTGCCAGCAGCCCAGATTGGGGAGGTAATTCACCCCTCCACTTT. It codes for CASSPDWGGNSPLHF.

The chain is built from TRBV6-2 or TRBV6-3 and TRBJ2-7, with 7 positions matching TRBD1. Germline CDR1 is MNHEY and CDR2 is SVGEGT. V was clipped by 5 bases and J by 6 bases; unmatched bases: 4. The length of the CDR3 is 12 residues. The CDR3 DNA follows: TGTGCCAGCAGTAGAAGGACAGGCGAGCAGTACTTC. This sequence encodes CASSRRTGEQYF.

This clonotype was detected many times. The rearrangement joins TRBV7-9 to TRBJ1-5; D unresolved. Trimming left V 1 base short and J 5 bases short, with 3 bases between. CDR1 is SEHNR and CDR2 is FQNEAQ in the germline V gene (reference sequence). CDR3 length: 12 amino acids. As DNA, the CDR3 is TGTGCCAGCAGCTTAGACTATCAGCCCCAGCATTTT. Protein product: CASSLDYQPQHF.

CDR3 bases: TGTGCCAGCAGTTCCCCGGGACTAGAGGGGGGGGATGAGCAGTTCTTC. Translation gives CASSSPGLEGGDEQFF. The chain is built from TRBV6-2 or TRBV6-3 and TRBJ2-1; 8 bases line up with TRBD2. This CDR3 is 16 amino acids long. V trimming: 4 bases; J trimming: 8 bases; junction bases outside the gene matches: 13. Germline V gene lookup returns CDR1 MNHEY and CDR2 SVGEGT.

The chain couples TRBV7-6 to TRBJ2-1; D unresolved. The length of the CDR3 is 15 residues. Germline loops: CDR1 SGHVS, CDR2 FNYEAQ. V lost 5 bases and J lost 5, with 16 bases in between. The CDR3 loop reads CASSARRLGHNEQFF. The DNA of the CDR3 is TGTGCCAGCAGCGCGCGAAGGTTAGGGCACAATGAGCAGTTCTTC.

This clonotype was seen many times. This sequence joins TRBV7-2 and TRBJ2-2; D not resolved. Per germline, CDR1 SGHTA and CDR2 FQGNSA. Trimming shortened V by 4 bases and J by 6 bases, and 9 bases separated the two germline ends. CDR3 length: 13 residues. DNA of the CDR3: TGTGCCAGCAGCTGGCCCTTGGCCGGGGAGCTGTTTTTT. It translates to CASSWPLAGELFF.

The sample holds many counts of this clonotype. The V and J genes are TRBV7-9 and TRBJ1-1; the D is unclear. V lost 7 bases and J lost 0, with 12 bases in between. Germline-derived CDR1 and CDR2 are SEHNR and FQNEAQ (reference sequence). CDR3 length: 14 amino acids. This CDR3 reads CASTPGRLNTEAFF. The DNA for the CDR3 is TGTGCCAGCACCCCTGGCAGGCTGAACACTGAAGCTTTCTTT.

This clonotype was observed a few times. The rearrangement joins TRBV2 to TRBJ1-1; D is ambiguous. This CDR3 region has 10 residues. The V end was cut by 4 bases, the J end by 8 bases, with 5 bases between. Germline-derived CDR1 and CDR2 are SNHLY and FYNNEI. CDR3 nucleotides: TGTGCCAGCAGTGTTAAAGAAGCTTTCTTT. Its translation is CASSVKEAFF.

V and J are TRBV6-8 and TRBJ2-7; D gene ambiguous. CDR1 MNHGY and CDR2 SAAAGT come from the germline V gene. CDR3 length equals 14 residues. V lost 0 bases and J lost 4, with 10 bases in between. CDR3 DNA: TGTGCCAGCAGTTACTCCCGGAAGCAATACGAGCAGTACTTC. Translation: CASSYSRKQYEQYF.

There are many counts of this clonotype. The chain is built from TRBV6-1 and TRBJ2-7, with D maybe TRBD2 (6 bases). The CDR3 runs 13 residues. Trimming took off 6 bases at V and 2 bases at J, with 11 bases between the two ends. CDR1 MNHNS and CDR2 SASEGT come from the germline V gene. The CDR3 DNA reads TGTGCCAGCAGACGGGGGTTCACCTACGAGCAGTACGTC. Protein: CASRRGFTYEQYV.

The table lists this clonotype with a few counts. The chain combines TRBV7-9 with TRBJ2-7; 13 bases map to TRBD2. CDR3 size: 15 residues. Germline loops: CDR1 SEHNR, CDR2 FQNEAQ (reference sequence). V dropped 4 bases and J dropped 4; count of bases not matched to a gene: 4. CDR3 coding DNA: TGTGCCAGCAGCTCACTAGCGGGAGGGGTTTACGAGCAGTACTTC. Translating gives CASSSLAGGVYEQYF.

The genes are TRBV7-2 and TRBJ1-1, with D perhaps matching TRBD1 (6 bases). With 5 bases removed from V and 6 bases from J, the gap between germline ends came to 16 bases. Germline CDR1 reads SGHTA; CDR2 reads FQGNSA. The CDR3 sequence is 14 residues long. The CDR3 here is CASSRAGGGAEAFF. CDR3 DNA: TGTGCCAGCAGCCGGGCGGGGGGCGGAGCTGAAGCTTTCTTT.

This clonotype appeared many times. The chain joins TRBV7-2 to TRBJ1-1; D gene unclear. With 2 bases removed from V and 1 base from J, the gap between germline ends came to 5 bases. CDR3 length: 13 residues. Germline CDR1 and CDR2: SGHTA and FQGNSA. CDR3 sequence reads: CASSLRQNTEAFF. For the CDR3, the DNA is TGTGCCAGCAGCTTAAGACAGAACACTGAAGCTTTCTTT.

The V gene is TRBV2, the J gene TRBJ2-3, with D possibly being TRBD1 (6 bases). The germline V and J ends were trimmed by 4 bases and 4 bases, with 12 bases remaining between them. Germline V gene data show CDR1 as SNHLY and CDR2 as FYNNEI. The CDR3 is 14 amino acids. This CDR3 reads CASSVQGKPDTQYF. CDR3 sequence (DNA): TGTGCCAGCAGTGTACAGGGAAAGCCAGATACGCAGTATTTT.

The chain recombines TRBV19 with TRBJ1-5, with D perhaps matching TRBD1 (5 bases). This CDR3 region has 15 residues. Trimming pared 7 bases from V and 0 bases from J, leaving 13 bases between. Germline V gives CDR1 LNHDA, CDR2 SQIVND (reference sequence). The CDR3 DNA is TGTGCCAGTACCGTCGACAGTTCTAGCAATCAGCCCCAGCATTTT. As protein: CASTVDSSSNQPQHF.

At least ten counts were recorded for this clonotype. V usage is TRBV11-2 and J usage is TRBJ1-2; D is unresolved. Germline CDR1 reads SGHAT; CDR2 reads FQNNGV. The CDR3 extends over 13 amino acids. The germline V and J ends were trimmed by 4 bases and 4 bases, with 10 bases remaining between them. The CDR3 DNA reads TGTGCCAGCAGCTCCAGAGCCTCCTATGGCTACACCTTC. Protein sequence: CASSSRASYGYTF.

This clonotype was recorded at least ten times. The chain couples TRBV5-1 to TRBJ2-7, with 7 bases matching TRBD1. With 3 bases clipped from V and 3 bases from J, the junction kept 6 bases outside the gene matches. CDR3 length: 14 amino acids. The germline CDR1 and CDR2 sequences are SGHRS and YFSETQ. The CDR3 region has the DNA TGCGCCAGCAGCTATCCGGGACAGAGCTACGAGCAGTACTTC. Residues: CASSYPGQSYEQYF.